A single T cell receptor (beta chain) is shown here with its context. The antigen is not known. One to two pinch biopsies were taken from the rectum during colonoscopy. The survey-level immunoSEQ assay was used. Each sample received Survey-level depth of up to 500,000 reads. The repertoire was sequenced with immunoSEQ multiplex PCR; TCRdb's copy has only in-frame clones and lacks some. This table has tens of thousands of clones, about 80% appearing once. The data were taken from a study of pediatric ulcerative colitis. Study observations and caveats: Blood-rectal clonal overlap within each person was significantly higher in ulcerative colitis patients than controls. Two rectal CDR3 clonotypes occurred in all ulcerative colitis patients.

Sequenced material: gut tissue. This receptor was taken from a boy between 5 and 17 years old with moderate ulcerative colitis.

For the CDR3, the DNA is TGTGCCAGCAGCTTAAGACTGGCGGGATCCTTATACGAGCAGTACTTC. Its protein is CASSLRLAGSLYEQYF. V and J are TRBV11-2 and TRBJ2-7; perhaps TRBD2 as D (6 bases). Germline CDR1 SGHAT, CDR2 FQNNGV. CDR3 size: 16 residues. The ends were cut back, 2 bases at V and 4 bases at J, with 18 bases in the middle.